A selection of T cell receptor beta chains follows, all from one sample in a study of technical replicates of blood from a handful of donors. The protocol was immunoSEQ multiplex PCR, while the TCRdb copy is restricted to in-frame clones and leaves out a portion. The repertoire holds tens of thousands of clones, with around 96% as singletons. The sample consisted of T cells isolated from PBMCs. The source of these receptors is a human donor in good health. Both conserved end residues are part of each CDR3. The order of the fields is V gene, J gene, CDR3 protein.

V: TRBV19
J: TRBJ1-5
CDR3: CASSSEGQLSNQPQHF

V: TRBV29-1
J: TRBJ1-1
CDR3: CSVEGGDQAFF

V: TRBV7-3
J: TRBJ2-5
CDR3: CASSLIGGREGQETQYF

V: TRBV14
J: TRBJ2-7
CDR3: CASSQAVLFEQYF

V: TRBV29-1
J: TRBJ1-5
CDR3: CSVGSDRANQPQHF

V: TRBV27
J: TRBJ2-7
CDR3: CASSPSSSFSYEQYF

V: TRBV6-5
J: TRBJ1-5
CDR3: CASSSQGNQPQHF

V: TRBV9
J: TRBJ2-3
CDR3: CASSRRLGDTQYF

V: TRBV4-3
J: TRBJ2-5
CDR3: CASSQNSLAGGETQYF

V: TRBV4-2
J: TRBJ2-1
CDR3: CASRSSGSSYNEQFF

V: TRBV7-9
J: TRBJ2-1
CDR3: CASSSKYGSSYNEQFF